This entry lists 5 T cell receptor beta chains sequenced from one sample in a study of vaccination and CD4 T cells after COVID-19. The Oncomine TCR Beta short-read assay was applied to DNA of cultured CD4+ T cells. TCRdb passed the PCR reads through MiXCR, listing each CDR3 protein once. The table records about 6,300 distinct CDR3 sequences, about three quarters of them present only once. As to treatment: approximately 11-day PBMC culture with coronavirus spike peptide pools or control peptides (ViraFEST assay). No antigens are known for them. The sequencing input was CD4+ T cells from blood, cultured in vitro. These receptor sequences come from a human donor who had recovered from COVID-19.

This clonotype occurred a few times. The chain joins TRBV7-3 to TRBJ2-1, with TRBD2 as a possible D gene (6 bases). This CDR3 region has 14 residues. Germline V lookup: CDR1 SGHTA, CDR2 FQGTGA. V shed 5 bases and J shed 9 bases, with 17 bases lying between them. CDR3 region: CASSVRRDSGEQFF. CDR3 DNA: TGTGCCAGCAGCGTACGACGGGACTCCGGTGAGCAGTTCTTC.

J is TRBJ2-3 and V is TRBV6-2 or TRBV6-3, with 7 positions matching TRBD1. CDR3 size: 14 residues. V was pared by 6 bases and J by 6 bases, with 9 bases of the junction left unmatched. CDR1 and CDR2 from the germline V gene are MNHEY and SVGEGT. The CDR3 is CASSPGQVWDTQYF. The CDR3, as DNA: TGTGCCAGCAGCCCCGGACAGGTCTGGGATACGCAGTATTTT.

This clonotype was detected only a few times. This chain connects TRBV20-1 to TRBJ2-5, with unresolved D. This CDR3 is 12 amino acids long. Germline CDR1 reads DFQATT; CDR2 reads SNEGSKA (reference sequence). V was cut by 1 base and J by 3 bases, with 6 bases left in between. DNA of the CDR3: TGCAGTGCTAGAGGGGGAAAAGAGACCCAGTACTTC. Its translation is CSARGGKETQYF.

In this sample, this clonotype is medium-sized. This rearrangement joins TRBV24-1 to TRBJ2-5, with D possibly TRBD1 on 5 matching bases. Between the trimmed V and J ends, which lost 3 bases and 0 bases, there was a span of 10 bases. CDR3 length: 15 residues. Germline CDR1 is KGHDR and CDR2 is SFDVKD. The CDR3 region has the DNA TGTGCCACCAGTGATACGACAGAGAACCAAGAGACCCAGTACTTC. It is translated as CATSDTTENQETQYF.

This clonotype was seen a handful of times. This chain links TRBV20-1 with TRBJ2-5; TRBD1 aligns across 9 bases. This CDR3 has 12 amino acids. From germline, CDR1 is DFQATT and CDR2 SNEGSKA (reference sequence). The J segment lost 4 bases and the V segment lost 6 bases, leaving 3 bases of the junction unmatched. The CDR3 bases are TGCAGTGCCCAGACAGGGGGAGAGACCCAGTACTTC. It is translated as CSAQTGGETQYF.